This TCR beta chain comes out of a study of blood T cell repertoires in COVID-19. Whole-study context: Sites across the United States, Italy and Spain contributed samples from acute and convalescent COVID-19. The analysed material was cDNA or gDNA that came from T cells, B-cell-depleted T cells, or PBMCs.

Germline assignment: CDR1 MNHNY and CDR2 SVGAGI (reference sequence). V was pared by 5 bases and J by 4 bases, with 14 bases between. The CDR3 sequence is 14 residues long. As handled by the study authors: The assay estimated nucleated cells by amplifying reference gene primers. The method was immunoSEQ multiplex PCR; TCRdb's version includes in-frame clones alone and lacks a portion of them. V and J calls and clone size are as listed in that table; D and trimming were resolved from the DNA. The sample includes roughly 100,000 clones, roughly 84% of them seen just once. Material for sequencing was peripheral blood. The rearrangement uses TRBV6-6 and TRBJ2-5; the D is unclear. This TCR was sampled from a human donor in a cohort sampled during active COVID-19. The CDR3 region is CASSRPGPGETQYF. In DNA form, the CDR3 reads TGTGCCAGCAGTCGACCCGGTCCGGGAGAGACCCAGTACTTC.